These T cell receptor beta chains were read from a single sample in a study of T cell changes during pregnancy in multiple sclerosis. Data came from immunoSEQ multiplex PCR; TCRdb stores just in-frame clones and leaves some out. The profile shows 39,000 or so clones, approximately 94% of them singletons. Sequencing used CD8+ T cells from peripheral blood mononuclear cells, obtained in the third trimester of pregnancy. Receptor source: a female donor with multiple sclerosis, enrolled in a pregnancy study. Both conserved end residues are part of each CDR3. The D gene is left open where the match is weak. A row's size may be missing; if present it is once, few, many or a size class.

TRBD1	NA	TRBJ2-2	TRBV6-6	CASTLRDRVDGELFF	TGTGCCAGCACTTTACGGGACAGGGTAGACGGGGAGCTGTTTTTT
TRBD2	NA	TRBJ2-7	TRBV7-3	CASSLTGSGGDEQYF	TGTGCCAGCAGCTTAACGGGCTCGGGGGGTGATGAGCAGTACTTC
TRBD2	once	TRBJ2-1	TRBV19	CASSRLAGFSYNEQFF	TGTGCCAGTAGTAGACTAGCGGGATTCTCCTACAATGAGCAGTTCTTC
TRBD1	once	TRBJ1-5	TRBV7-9	CASSLALQDRGFQPQHF	TGTGCCAGCAGCTTAGCATTACAAGACAGGGGGTTTCAGCCCCAGCATTTT
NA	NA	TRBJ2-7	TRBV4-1	CASSPGEGSYEQYF	TGCGCCAGCAGCCCAGGGGAAGGCTCCTACGAGCAGTACTTC
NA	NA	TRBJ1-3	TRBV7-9	CASSLTDSSGNTIYF	TGTGCCAGCAGCTTGACGGACAGCTCTGGAAACACCATATATTTT
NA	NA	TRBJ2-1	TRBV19	CASSILDNSYNEQFF	TGTGCCAGTAGTATACTGGACAACTCCTACAATGAGCAGTTCTTC
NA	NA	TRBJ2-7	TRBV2	CASIGYEQYF	TGTGCCAGCATCGGCTACGAGCAGTACTTC
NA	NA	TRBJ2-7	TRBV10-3	CAITPDTVYREQYF	TGTGCCATCACTCCCGACACAGTTTATCGGGAGCAGTACTTC
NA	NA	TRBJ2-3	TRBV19	CASMQGPDTQYF	TGTGCCAGTATGCAGGGTCCAGATACGCAGTATTTT
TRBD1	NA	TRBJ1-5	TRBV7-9	CASSFGTGDTNQPQHF	TGTGCCAGCAGCTTTGGGACAGGAGATACCAATCAGCCCCAGCATTTT
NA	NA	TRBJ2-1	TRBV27	CASSPGLGRDEQFF	TGTGCCAGCAGTCCGGGACTGGGAAGAGATGAGCAGTTCTTC
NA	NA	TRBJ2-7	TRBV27	CASSLGSQSSYEQYF	TGTGCCAGCAGTTTAGGGAGCCAGAGCTCCTACGAGCAGTACTTC
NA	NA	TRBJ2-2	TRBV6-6	CASTPGPNTGELFF	TGTGCCAGCACCCCTGGCCCGAACACCGGGGAGCTGTTTTTT
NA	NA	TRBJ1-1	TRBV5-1	CASSLTGTPGGFTEAFF	TGCGCCAGCAGCTTGACAGGGACCCCAGGAGGTTTCACTGAAGCTTTCTTT
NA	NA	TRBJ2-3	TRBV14	CASSQVFGQASTDTQYF	TGTGCCAGCAGCCAAGTGTTCGGACAAGCAAGCACAGATACGCAGTATTTT
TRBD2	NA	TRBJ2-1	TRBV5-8	CASSLTAGASYNEQFF	TGTGCCAGCAGCTTGACAGCGGGGGCCTCCTACAATGAGCAGTTCTTC
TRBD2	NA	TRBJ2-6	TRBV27	CASSLAPFSSGISGANVLTF	TGTGCCAGCAGTTTGGCCCCCTTCTCGAGCGGGATCTCTGGGGCCAACGTCCTGACTTTC
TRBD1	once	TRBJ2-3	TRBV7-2	CASSSWTGRSTDTQYF	TGTGCCAGCAGCTCCTGGACAGGCCGTAGCACAGATACGCAGTATTTT
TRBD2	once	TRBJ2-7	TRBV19	CARVAGTSGIGLIGQYF	TGTGCCAGGGTGGCCGGGACTAGCGGGATCGGCTTGATCGGGCAGTACTTC
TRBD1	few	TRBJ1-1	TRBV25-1	CASSAGQGKTEAFF	TGTGCCAGCAGTGCGGGACAGGGTAAGACTGAAGCTTTCTTT
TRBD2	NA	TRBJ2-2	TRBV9	CASSPGLAGRWELFF	TGTGCCAGCAGCCCGGGACTAGCGGGACGGTGGGAGCTGTTTTTT
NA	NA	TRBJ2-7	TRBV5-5	CASSLVRIHEQYF	TGTGCCAGCAGCTTGGTTCGTATTCACGAGCAGTACTTC
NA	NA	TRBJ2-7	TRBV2	CASKQSYEQYF	TGTGCCAGCAAACAGAGCTACGAGCAGTACTTC
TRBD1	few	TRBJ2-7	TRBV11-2	CASSLDGTGGLLSSYEQYF	TGTGCCAGCAGCTTAGATGGGACAGGGGGTCTCCTTAGCTCCTACGAGCAGTACTTC
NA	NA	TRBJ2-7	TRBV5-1	CASSVNRAVQYF	TGCGCCAGCAGCGTTAACAGGGCTGTGCAGTACTTC
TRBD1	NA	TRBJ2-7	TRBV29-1	CSVEGTDQYEQYF	TGCAGCGTCGAAGGGACAGATCAGTACGAGCAGTACTTC
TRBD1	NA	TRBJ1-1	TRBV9	CASSATGGRGSEAFF	TGTGCCAGCAGCGCGACAGGGGGCCGGGGGTCTGAAGCTTTCTTT